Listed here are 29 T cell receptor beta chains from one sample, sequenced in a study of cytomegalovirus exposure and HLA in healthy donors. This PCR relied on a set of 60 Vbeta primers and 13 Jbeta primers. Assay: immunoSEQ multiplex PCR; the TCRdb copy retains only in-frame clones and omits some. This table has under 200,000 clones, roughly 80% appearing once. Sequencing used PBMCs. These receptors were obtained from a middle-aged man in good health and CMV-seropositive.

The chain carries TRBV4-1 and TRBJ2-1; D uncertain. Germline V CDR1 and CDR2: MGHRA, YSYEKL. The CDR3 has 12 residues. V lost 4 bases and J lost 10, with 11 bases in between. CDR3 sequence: CASSPTEKEQFF. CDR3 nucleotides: TGCGCCAGCAGCCCAACAGAGAAAGAGCAGTTCTTC.

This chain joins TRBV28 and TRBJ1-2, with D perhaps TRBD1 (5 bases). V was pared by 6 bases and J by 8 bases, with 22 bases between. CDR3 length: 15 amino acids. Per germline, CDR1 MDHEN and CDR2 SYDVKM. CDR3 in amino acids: CASSLPGTGLIGYTF. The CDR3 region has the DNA TGTGCCAGCAGCTTACCCGGGACTGGCCTCATCGGCTACACCTTC.

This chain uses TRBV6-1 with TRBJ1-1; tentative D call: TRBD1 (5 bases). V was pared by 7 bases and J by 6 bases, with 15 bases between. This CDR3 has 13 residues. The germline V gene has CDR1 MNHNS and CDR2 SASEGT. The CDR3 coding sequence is TGTGCCAGCATAGGGGTCTTACCCTCTGAAGCTTTCTTT. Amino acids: CASIGVLPSEAFF.

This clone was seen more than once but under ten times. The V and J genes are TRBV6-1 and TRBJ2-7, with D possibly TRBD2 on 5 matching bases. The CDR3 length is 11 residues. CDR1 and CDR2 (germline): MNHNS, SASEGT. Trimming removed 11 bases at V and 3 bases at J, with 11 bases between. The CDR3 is CAYEGLYEQYF. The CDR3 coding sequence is TGTGCCTATGAGGGCCTCTACGAGCAGTACTTC.

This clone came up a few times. CDR3 protein: CASSLLPGLNPPNEKLFF. The CDR3, as DNA: TGTGCCAGCAGCTTATTACCAGGACTAAACCCTCCAAATGAAAAACTGTTTTTT. V gene TRBV11-2 combines with J gene TRBJ1-4, with unresolved D. The CDR3 has 18 amino acids. The V end lost 2 bases, the J end lost 5 bases, and 21 bases lay between the germline ends. CDR1 SGHAT and CDR2 FQNNGV come from the germline V gene.

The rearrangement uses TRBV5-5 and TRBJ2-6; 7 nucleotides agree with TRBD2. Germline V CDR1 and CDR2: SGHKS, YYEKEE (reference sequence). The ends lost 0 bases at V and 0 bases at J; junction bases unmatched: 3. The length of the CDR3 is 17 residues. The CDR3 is CASSLARGSSGANVLTF. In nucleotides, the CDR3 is TGTGCCAGCAGCTTGGCGCGCGGGAGCTCTGGGGCCAACGTCCTGACTTTC.

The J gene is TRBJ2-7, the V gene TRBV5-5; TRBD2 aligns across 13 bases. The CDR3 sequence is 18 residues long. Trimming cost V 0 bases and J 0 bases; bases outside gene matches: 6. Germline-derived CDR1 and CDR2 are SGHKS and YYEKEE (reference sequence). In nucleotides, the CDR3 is TGTGCCAGCAGCTTGGCGGGGACTAGCGGGGTGAGCTCCTACGAGCAGTACTTC. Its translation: CASSLAGTSGVSSYEQYF.

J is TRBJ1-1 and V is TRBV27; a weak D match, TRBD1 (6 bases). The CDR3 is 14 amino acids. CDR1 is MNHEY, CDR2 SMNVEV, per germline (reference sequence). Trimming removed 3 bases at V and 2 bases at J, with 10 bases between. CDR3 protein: CASSFGTLNTEAFF. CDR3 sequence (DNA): TGTGCCAGCAGTTTCGGGACACTCAACACTGAAGCTTTCTTT.

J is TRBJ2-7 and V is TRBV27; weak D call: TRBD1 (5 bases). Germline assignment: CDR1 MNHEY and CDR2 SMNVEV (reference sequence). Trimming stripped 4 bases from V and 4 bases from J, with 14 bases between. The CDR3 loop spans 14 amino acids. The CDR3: CASSSAGIAYEQYF. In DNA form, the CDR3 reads TGTGCCAGCAGTTCGGCAGGGATTGCTTACGAGCAGTACTTC.

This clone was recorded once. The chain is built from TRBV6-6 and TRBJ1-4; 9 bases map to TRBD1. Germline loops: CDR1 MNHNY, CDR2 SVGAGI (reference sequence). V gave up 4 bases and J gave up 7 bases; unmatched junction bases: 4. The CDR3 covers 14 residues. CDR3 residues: CASSSGQGSEKLFF. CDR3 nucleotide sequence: TGTGCCAGCAGTTCGGGACAGGGTAGTGAAAAACTGTTTTTT.

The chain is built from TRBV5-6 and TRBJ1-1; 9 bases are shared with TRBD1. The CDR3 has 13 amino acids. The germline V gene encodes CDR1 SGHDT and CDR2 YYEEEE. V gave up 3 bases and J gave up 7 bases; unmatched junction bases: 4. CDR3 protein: CASSSDRGREAFF. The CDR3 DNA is TGTGCCAGCAGCTCGGACAGGGGACGTGAAGCTTTCTTT.

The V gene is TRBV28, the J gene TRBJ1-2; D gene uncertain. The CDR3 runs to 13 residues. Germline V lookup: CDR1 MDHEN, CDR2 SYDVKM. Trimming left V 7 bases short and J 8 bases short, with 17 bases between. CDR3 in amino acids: CASIGASPGGYTF. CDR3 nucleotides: TGTGCCAGCATAGGAGCCTCACCCGGCGGCTACACCTTC.

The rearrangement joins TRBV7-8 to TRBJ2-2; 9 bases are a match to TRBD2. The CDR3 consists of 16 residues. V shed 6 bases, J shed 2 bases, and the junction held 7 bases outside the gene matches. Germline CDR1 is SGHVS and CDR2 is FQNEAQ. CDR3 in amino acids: CASRPTSGLNTGELFF. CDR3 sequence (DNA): TGTGCCAGCAGGCCAACTAGCGGGCTCAACACCGGGGAGCTGTTTTTT.

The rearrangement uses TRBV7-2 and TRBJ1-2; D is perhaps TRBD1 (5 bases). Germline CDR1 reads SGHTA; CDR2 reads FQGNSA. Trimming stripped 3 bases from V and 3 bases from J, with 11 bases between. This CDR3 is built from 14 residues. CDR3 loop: CASSLGQDYYGYTF. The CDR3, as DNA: TGTGCCAGCAGCTTGGGGCAGGATTACTATGGCTACACCTTC.

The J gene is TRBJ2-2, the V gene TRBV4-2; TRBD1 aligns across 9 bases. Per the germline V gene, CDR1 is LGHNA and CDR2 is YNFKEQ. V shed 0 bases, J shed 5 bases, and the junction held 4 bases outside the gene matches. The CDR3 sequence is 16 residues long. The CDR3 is CASSQEGQGRTGELFF. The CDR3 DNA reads TGTGCCAGCAGCCAAGAGGGACAGGGAAGAACCGGGGAGCTGTTTTTT.

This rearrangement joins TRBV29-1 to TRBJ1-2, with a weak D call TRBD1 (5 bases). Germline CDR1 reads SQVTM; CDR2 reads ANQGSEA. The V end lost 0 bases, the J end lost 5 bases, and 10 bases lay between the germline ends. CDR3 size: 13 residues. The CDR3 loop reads CSVEEVQEYGYTF. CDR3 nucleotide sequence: TGCAGCGTTGAAGAGGTACAGGAGTATGGCTACACCTTC.

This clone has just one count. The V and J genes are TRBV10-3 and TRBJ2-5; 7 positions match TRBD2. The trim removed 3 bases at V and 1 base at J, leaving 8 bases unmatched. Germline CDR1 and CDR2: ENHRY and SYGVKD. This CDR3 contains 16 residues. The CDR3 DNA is TGTGCCATCAGTGAAGGGCGGGAGACCTCCCAAGAGACCCAGTACTTC. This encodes CAISEGRETSQETQYF.

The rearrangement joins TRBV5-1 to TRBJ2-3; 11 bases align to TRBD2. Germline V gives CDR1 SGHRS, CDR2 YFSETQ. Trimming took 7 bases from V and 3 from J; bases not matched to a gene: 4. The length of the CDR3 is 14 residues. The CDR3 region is CASVRTSGTDTQYF. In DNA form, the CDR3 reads TGCGCCAGCGTCAGGACTAGCGGGACAGATACGCAGTATTTT. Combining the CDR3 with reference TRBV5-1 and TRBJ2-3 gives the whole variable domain KAGVTQTPRYLIKTRGQQVTLSCSPISGHRSVSWYQQTPGQGLQFLFEYFSETQRNKGNFPGRFSGRQFSNSRSEMNVSTLELGDSALYLCASVRTSGTDTQYFGPGTRLTVL.

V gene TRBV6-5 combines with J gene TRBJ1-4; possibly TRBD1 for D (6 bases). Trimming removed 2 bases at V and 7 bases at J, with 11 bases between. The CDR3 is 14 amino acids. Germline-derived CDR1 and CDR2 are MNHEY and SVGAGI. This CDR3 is CASSYVGASEKLFF. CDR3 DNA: TGTGCCAGCAGTTACGTGGGGGCTAGTGAAAAACTGTTTTTT.

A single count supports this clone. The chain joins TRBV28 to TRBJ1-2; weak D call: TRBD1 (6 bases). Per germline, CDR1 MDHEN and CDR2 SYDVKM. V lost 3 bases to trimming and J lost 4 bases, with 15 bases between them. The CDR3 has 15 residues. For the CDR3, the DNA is TGTGCCAGCAGTTTGTGGGGCCCCAGGGGCTATGGCTACACCTTC. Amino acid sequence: CASSLWGPRGYGYTF.

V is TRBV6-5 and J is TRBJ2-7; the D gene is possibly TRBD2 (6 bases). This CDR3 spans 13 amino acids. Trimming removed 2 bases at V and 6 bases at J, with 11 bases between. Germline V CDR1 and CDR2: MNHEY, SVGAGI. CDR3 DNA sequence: TGTGCCAGCAGTTACGGGGGGTTATTCGAGCAGTACTTC. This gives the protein CASSYGGLFEQYF.

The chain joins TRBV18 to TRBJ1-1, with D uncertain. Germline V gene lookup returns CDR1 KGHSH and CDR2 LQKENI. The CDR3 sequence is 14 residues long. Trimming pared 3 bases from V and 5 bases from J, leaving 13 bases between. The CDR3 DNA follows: TGTGCCAGCTCACCTTCGGGAGTTGGAACTGAAGCTTTCTTT. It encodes CASSPSGVGTEAFF.

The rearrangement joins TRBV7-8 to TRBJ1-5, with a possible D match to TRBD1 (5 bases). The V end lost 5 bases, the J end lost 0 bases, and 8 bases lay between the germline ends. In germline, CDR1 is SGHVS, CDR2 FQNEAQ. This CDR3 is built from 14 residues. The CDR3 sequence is CASSQGHSNQPQHF. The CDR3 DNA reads TGTGCCAGCAGCCAGGGCCATAGCAATCAGCCCCAGCATTTT.

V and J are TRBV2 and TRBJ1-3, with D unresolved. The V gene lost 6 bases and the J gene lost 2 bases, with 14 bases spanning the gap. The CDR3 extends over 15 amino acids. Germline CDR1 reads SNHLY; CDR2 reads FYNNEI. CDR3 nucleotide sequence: TGTGCCAGCAGAGAACAGACAACCCCTGGAAACACCATATATTTT. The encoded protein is CASREQTTPGNTIYF.

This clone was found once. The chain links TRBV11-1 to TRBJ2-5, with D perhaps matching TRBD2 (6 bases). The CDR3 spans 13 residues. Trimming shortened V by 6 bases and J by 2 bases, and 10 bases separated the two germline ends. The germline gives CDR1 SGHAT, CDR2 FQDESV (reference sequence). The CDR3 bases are TGTGCCAGCAGTCCGGGACTTCAAGAGACCCAGTACTTC. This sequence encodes CASSPGLQETQYF.

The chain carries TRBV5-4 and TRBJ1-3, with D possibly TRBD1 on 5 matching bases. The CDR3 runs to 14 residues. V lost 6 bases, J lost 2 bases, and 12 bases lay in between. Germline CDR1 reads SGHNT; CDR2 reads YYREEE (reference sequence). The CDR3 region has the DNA TGTGCCAGCAAGGGTTGGGGGGCTGGAAACACCATATATTTT. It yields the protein CASKGWGAGNTIYF.

The DNA of the CDR3 is TGTGCCAGCAGCTTGGCGGGGGGCGGGGGCTACACCTTC. Its protein product is CASSLAGGGGYTF. The V gene is TRBV5-4, the J gene TRBJ1-2; the D gene is possibly TRBD1 (6 bases). The CDR3 is 13 amino acids. Looked up from germline, CDR1 is SGHNT and CDR2 is YYREEE (reference sequence). Trimming removed 0 bases at V and 8 bases at J, with 11 bases between.

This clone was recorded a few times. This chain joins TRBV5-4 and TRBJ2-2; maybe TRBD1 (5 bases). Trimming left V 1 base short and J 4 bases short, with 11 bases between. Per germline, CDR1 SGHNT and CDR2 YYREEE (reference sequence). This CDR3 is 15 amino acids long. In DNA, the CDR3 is TGTGCCAGCAGCTTGAGTAGGGGCGGCACCGGGGAGCTGTTTTTT. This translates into CASSLSRGGTGELFF.

In DNA, the CDR3 is TGTGCCAGTGCGGACAGCCTTAATGAAAAACTGTTTTTT. Amino acids: CASADSLNEKLFF. This chain uses TRBV30 with TRBJ1-4, with D perhaps TRBD1 (6 bases). V shed 8 bases and J shed 4 bases, with 14 bases lying between them. The CDR3 loop spans 13 amino acids. The germline V gene has CDR1 GTSNPN and CDR2 SVGIG (reference sequence). Full variable domain (outside the CDR3, taken from reference TRBV30 and TRBJ1-4): SQTIHQWPATLVQPVGSPLSLECTVEGTSNPNLYWYRQAAGRGLQLLFYSVGIGQISSEVPQNLSASRPQDRQFILSSKKLLLSDSGFYLCASADSLNEKLFFGSGTQLSVL.